This TCR beta chain was captured by sequencing in a study of T cell repertoires in cytomegalovirus infection. Study background: Indicated by public TCR beta signatures were CMV infection and matching HLA type. Findings and caveats of the study: Summed frequency of public TCR beta families distinguished CMV carriers with the relevant HLA. HLA-C-restricted TCR beta clonotypes specific for CMV led the ex vivo response.

Concerning this clonotype: Its matching antigen is unknown.

TCRdb re-analysed the reads in MiXCR, keeping a single row per CDR3 protein. The sample contains over 150,000 distinct CDR3 sequences, about a sixth of which appear only once. This TCR came from a human donor in good health (CMV status not recorded). Some clones in this sample may be carry-over from other donors' samples. Specimen: CD8+ T cells from PBMCs.

The CDR3 DNA sequence: TGTGCCAGCAGCCCCCTCCTAGCGGGAGGCAACAATGAGCAGTTCTTC. It translates to CASSPLLAGGNNEQFF. The chain carries TRBV28 and TRBJ2-1; TRBD2 aligns across 11 bases. The length of the CDR3 is 16 residues. With 6 bases clipped from V and 5 bases from J, the junction kept 9 bases outside the gene matches. The germline gives CDR1 MDHEN, CDR2 SYDVKM.